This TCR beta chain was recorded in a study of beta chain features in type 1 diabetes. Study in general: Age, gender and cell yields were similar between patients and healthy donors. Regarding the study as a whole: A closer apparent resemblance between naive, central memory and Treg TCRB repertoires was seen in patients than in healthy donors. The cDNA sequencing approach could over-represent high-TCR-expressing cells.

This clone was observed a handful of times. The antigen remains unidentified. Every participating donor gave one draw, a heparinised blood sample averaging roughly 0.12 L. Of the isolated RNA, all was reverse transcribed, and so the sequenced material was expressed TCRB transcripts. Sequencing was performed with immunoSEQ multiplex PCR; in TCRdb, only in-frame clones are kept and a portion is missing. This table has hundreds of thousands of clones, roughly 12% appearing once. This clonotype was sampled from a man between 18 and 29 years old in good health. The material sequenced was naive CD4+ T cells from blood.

CDR3 region: CASRAGVWETQYF. The CDR3 DNA reads as TGTGCCAGTAGAGCGGGAGTCTGGGAGACCCAGTACTTC. The chain employs TRBV19 and TRBJ2-5, with TRBD2 matching over 8 bases. Germline V CDR1 and CDR2: LNHDA, SQIVND (reference sequence). This CDR3 contains 13 residues. J gave up 5 bases and V 6 bases, and 5 bases lay outside the gene matches.